This is a list of T cell receptor beta chains from one sample in a study of blood T cell repertoires in COVID-19. Using immunoSEQ multiplex PCR, the repertoire was profiled, and TCRdb retains in-frame clones only, with some absent. The data show just over 350,000 clones, 86% seen once. The source material was peripheral blood. These receptors came from a woman aged 55-70 years with COVID-19, enrolled during active disease. The CDR3 runs from the conserved cysteine through the conserved F or W. The size entry is marked missing in some rows and otherwise reads once, few, many or a size class.

J: TRBJ1-1
V: TRBV3-1/TRBV3-2
size: .
CDR3: CASSQGPGQGKKEAFF

J: TRBJ1-1
V: TRBV15
size: .
CDR3: CATSSKGQGSREAFF

J: TRBJ1-2
V: TRBV9
size: .
CDR3: CASSAAGGPYGYTF

J: TRBJ2-3
V: TRBV3-1/TRBV3-2
size: .
CDR3: CASSHLPGLADTDTQYF

J: TRBJ1-2
V: TRBV7-9
size: .
CDR3: CASRGNVEGTYGYTF

J: TRBJ2-2
V: TRBV4-2
size: .
CDR3: CASSQAGEYTGELFF

J: TRBJ1-1
V: TRBV3-1/TRBV3-2
size: .
CDR3: CASSHIQDEAFF

J: TRBJ2-2
V: TRBV2
size: .
CDR3: CASSVRLLGYGNTGELFF

J: TRBJ1-5
V: TRBV29-1
size: .
CDR3: CSVKEQGVQPQHF

J: TRBJ2-7
V: TRBV12-3/TRBV12-4
size: .
CDR3: CASSLGPNYEQYF

J: TRBJ1-2
V: TRBV5-6
size: once
CDR3: CASSFGTVNYGYTF

J: TRBJ1-1
V: TRBV10-3
size: .
CDR3: CAISGGFRRTEAFF

J: TRBJ1-4
V: TRBV5-8
size: .
CDR3: CATRDRGEKLFF

J: TRBJ1-3
V: TRBV7-8
size: .
CDR3: CASSLPRQASGNTIYF

J: TRBJ2-7
V: TRBV5-6
size: once
CDR3: CASSFSLTGAYEQYF

J: TRBJ2-7
V: TRBV5-4
size: once
CDR3: CASSRPGGLIHEQYF

J: TRBJ2-5
V: TRBV11-2
size: .
CDR3: CASSSTLDLTSGGQETQYF

J: TRBJ2-2
V: TRBV27
size: .
CDR3: CASSLFATQNTGELFF

J: TRBJ1-6
V: TRBV9
size: .
CDR3: CASSALGTGVSPLHF

J: TRBJ1-5
V: TRBV4-1
size: few
CDR3: CASSQDRAGTQHF

J: TRBJ1-1
V: TRBV27
size: once
CDR3: CASSLSWGMNTEAFF

J: TRBJ2-7
V: TRBV7-8
size: .
CDR3: CASSLGLAGPAYEQYF

J: TRBJ1-2
V: TRBV5-4
size: .
CDR3: CASSKPQGVGGYTF

J: TRBJ2-1
V: TRBV10-3
size: .
CDR3: CATTETSGGFHNNEQFF

J: TRBJ2-5
V: TRBV27
size: .
CDR3: CASSTRDRNQETQYF

J: TRBJ1-3
V: TRBV7-9
size: .
CDR3: CASSLELGNTIYF

J: TRBJ1-1
V: TRBV6-2/TRBV6-3
size: .
CDR3: CASSSVTGENTEAFF

J: TRBJ2-7
V: TRBV2
size: .
CDR3: CASSGLAVYEQYF

J: TRBJ2-2
V: TRBV2
size: few
CDR3: CASSPPRGVTGELFF